This is a list of T cell receptor beta chains from one sample in a study of graft-versus-host responses after intestinal transplantation. Here immunoSEQ multiplex PCR was the method, and the copy in TCRdb shows in-frame clones only, minus some. Among fewer than 110,000 clones listed, roughly 86% were seen once. Their specific antigens are unknown. The sequences come from unstimulated CD4+ T cells sorted from spleen or lymph node cells, collected before transplant. Source of these receptors: a human donor who was the organ donor for an intestinal transplant. Each CDR3 is given with its conserved first and last residue. D genes are given only for firm matches. Size values are once, few and many counts, or a class for expanded clones, and some rows have none.

TRBJ1-5 . 14 TRBV5-6 . TGTGCCAGCAGCGTAAACAGTCTTAATCAGCCCCAGCATTTT CASSVNSLNQPQHF
TRBJ1-1 once 15 TRBV19 . TGTGCCAGTAGTATTGAGGGCAGGGTGTTCGCTGAAGCTTTCTTT CASSIEGRVFAEAFF
TRBJ2-5 few 15 TRBV10-3 . TGTGCCATCAGTGGCGGGACCATTAACGCAGAGACCCAGTACTTC CAISGGTINAETQYF
TRBJ2-7 . 16 TRBV23-1 TRBD1 TGCGCCAGCACTCCCTCACAGGGGCTCTTCTCCTACGAGCAGTACTTC CASTPSQGLFSYEQYF
TRBJ2-3 . 15 TRBV4-2 . TGTGCCAGCAGCCCTGGGACCACCAGCACAGATACGCAGTATTTT CASSPGTTSTDTQYF
TRBJ2-5 . 15 TRBV5-4 . TGTGCCAGCAGCTTGGTCGGGGCCCGCCAAGAGACCCAGTACTTC CASSLVGARQETQYF
TRBJ1-4 . 14 TRBV6-6 . TGTGCCAGCAGTTCATGGGAGTTTGGTGAAAAACTGTTTTTT CASSSWEFGEKLFF
TRBJ2-3 . 14 TRBV5-1 . TGCGCCAGCGGGGGTACGGCTAGCACAGATACGCAGTATTTT CASGGTASTDTQYF
TRBJ2-1 . 16 TRBV7-6 TRBD2 TGTGCCAGCAGCTTAGAATATAGCGGGAGAGTCAATGAGCAGTTCTTC CASSLEYSGRVNEQFF
TRBJ1-5 once 13 TRBV11-2 . TGTGCCAGCAGCTTAGATTTCAGACAGCCCCAGCATTTT CASSLDFRQPQHF
TRBJ2-5 . 15 TRBV5-1 TRBD1 TGCGCCAGCAGCTTAGGGACAGGGGGCCAAGAGACCCAGTACTTC CASSLGTGGQETQYF
TRBJ1-1 . 14 TRBV5-1 . TGCGCCAGCAGCTTGGGACCTACGAACACTGAAGCTTTCTTT CASSLGPTNTEAFF
TRBJ2-7 . 13 TRBV11-2 . TGTGCCAGCACCCCCCGAAGATCCTACGAGCAGTACTTC CASTPRRSYEQYF
TRBJ2-2 . 14 TRBV27 . TGTGCCAGTCGGACATCATCATACACCGGGGAGCTGTTTTTT CASRTSSYTGELFF
TRBJ2-3 . 14 TRBV11-3 . TGTGCCAGCAGCCCGACTAAAGGCACAGATACGCAGTATTTT CASSPTKGTDTQYF
TRBJ2-7 . 13 TRBV5-1 . TGCGCCAGCAGCTTGGGCTACTCCTACGAGCAGTACTTC CASSLGYSYEQYF
TRBJ1-5 . 14 TRBV6-5 . TGTGCCACCCTCGATTATTCTTGGAATCAGCCCCAGCATTTT CATLDYSWNQPQHF
TRBJ1-1 . 13 TRBV19 . TGTGCCAGTAGTACAACAGAGAACACTGAAGCTTTCTTT CASSTTENTEAFF
TRBJ1-3 . 16 TRBV19 . TGTGCCAGTAGTGCTCCCCGGAAGGCCTCTGGAAACACCATATATTTT CASSAPRKASGNTIYF
TRBJ1-1 . 15 TRBV6-6 . TGTGCCAGCAGTCCACAGACACCTGCGAACACTGAAGCTTTCTTT CASSPQTPANTEAFF
TRBJ1-2 . 14 TRBV7-2 . TGTGCCAGCAGCTTAGGCCGGGACTTCTATGGCTACACCTTC CASSLGRDFYGYTF
TRBJ2-5 . 15 TRBV19 TRBD2 TGTGCCAGTAGATCGGGACTAGCGGGGGGAGAGACCCAGTACTTC CASRSGLAGGETQYF
TRBJ2-7 . 14 TRBV6-9 TRBD2 TGTGCCAGCATTGGTAGCGGGAGGGCCTACGAGCAGTACTTC CASIGSGRAYEQYF
TRBJ1-2 . 14 TRBV11-2 . TGTGCCAGCAGCCGACTGGGGGGGTCTAGGGGCTACACCTTC CASSRLGGSRGYTF
TRBJ2-7 . 13 TRBV6-1 . TGTGCCAGCAGTATCGGGGCATCCTACGAGCAGTACTTC CASSIGASYEQYF
TRBJ2-7 . 14 TRBV7-2 . TGTGCCAGCAGCTTCCAGATAAGAGGGTACGAGCAGTACTTC CASSFQIRGYEQYF
TRBJ1-5 . 13 TRBV6-5 . TGTGCCAGCAGTTACTCTGGGATCGGGCCCCAGCATTTT CASSYSGIGPQHF
TRBJ1-3 . 15 TRBV9 TRBD1 TGTGCCAGCAGCGTCAGGGGGAACTCTGGAAACACCATATATTTT CASSVRGNSGNTIYF
TRBJ1-6 . 14 TRBV18 . TGTGCCAGCTCATCACCGGGGCCGAATTCACCCCTCCACTTT CASSSPGPNSPLHF
TRBJ1-2 . 14 TRBV6-6 . TGTGCCAGCAGTTACGGGCAGGGAGGGTATGGCTACACCTTC CASSYGQGGYGYTF
TRBJ1-3 few 15 TRBV4-1 . TGCGCCAGCAGCCCTCGCACAGGGCCCGGAAACACCATATATTTT CASSPRTGPGNTIYF
TRBJ2-3 . 11 TRBV20-1 TRBD2 TGCAGTGCTCCAAGCGGGGGGGCCGTGTATTTT CSAPSGGAVYF
TRBJ2-6 . 14 TRBV30 . TGTGCCTCCCCCCGGGTCTCTGGGGCCAACGTCCTGACTTTC CASPRVSGANVLTF
TRBJ2-1 . 14 TRBV7-6 . TGTGCCAGCAGCTTTCGAGGGGGCTACAATGAGCAGTTCTTC CASSFRGGYNEQFF
TRBJ1-1 . 13 TRBV5-1 . TGCGCCAGCAGCATGGACAGATATGGTGAAGCTTTCTTT CASSMDRYGEAFF
TRBJ2-2 . 15 TRBV6-1 TRBD1 TGTGCCAGCAGTGTCCGGGACAGGAACACCGGGGAGCTGTTTTTT CASSVRDRNTGELFF
TRBJ1-1 . 15 TRBV5-1 TRBD1 TGCGCCAGCAGCTTCGTGGGACAGGGTCTTCGTGAAGCTTTCTTT CASSFVGQGLREAFF
TRBJ2-5 . 11 TRBV29-1 TRBD2 TGCAGCGTTGTGGGAGGGGAGACCCAGTACTTC CSVVGGETQYF
TRBJ2-5 . 12 TRBV6-5 TRBD2 TGTGCCAGCCGGGCTAGCGGTGAGACCCAGTACTTC CASRASGETQYF
TRBJ1-5 few 16 TRBV19 . TGTGCCAGTAGTATAGAGACTGGGATTAGCAATCAGCCCCAGCATTTT CASSIETGISNQPQHF
TRBJ2-1 . 14 TRBV6-1 . TGTGCCAGCAGTGATCACGGGGACTACAATGAGCAGTTCTTC CASSDHGDYNEQFF